The sample holds one count of the clone carrying this T cell receptor (beta chain). The sample originates from a study of blood T cell repertoires in COVID-19. Study background: The United States, Italy and Spain supplied acute and convalescent COVID-19 samples. T cells, B-cell-depleted T cells, or PBMCs supplied cDNA or gDNA.

CDR3 length: 15 amino acids. In germline, CDR1 is LGHNA, CDR2 YSLEER. V shed 5 bases and J 3 bases; nucleotides not matched to a gene: 3. Methods used by the authors: Estimation of nucleated cell counts relied on the amplification of reference gene primers. Repertoires were generated with immunoSEQ multiplex PCR, while TCRdb's copy carries only in-frame clones and drops some. V and J calls and clone size are as listed in that table; D and trimming were resolved from the DNA. The top ten clones hold 2.8% of a sample with roughly 200,000 clones, about 77% of them seen once. The sequence was collected from a woman aged 80 or over with active or convalescent COVID-19. The sequencing input was peripheral blood. The chain employs TRBV4-3 and TRBJ2-3, with 12 bases matching TRBD2. CDR3 sequence reads: CASSASGGVTDTQYF. The CDR3 DNA follows: TGCGCCAGCAGCGCTAGCGGGGGGGTAACAGATACGCAGTATTTT.